Each of the 8 T cell receptor beta chains below was sequenced from the same sample in a study of blood T cell repertoires in COVID-19. This table comes from immunoSEQ multiplex PCR, and its TCRdb copy is limited to in-frame clones, with some not included. The table lists about 200,000 clones, about 83% of them singletons. Material for sequencing was PBMCs or T cells enriched from blood (not recorded which). Source of these receptors: a woman aged 45-65 years who had been exposed to COVID-19.

V gene TRBV28 combines with J gene TRBJ2-7, with D maybe TRBD2 (5 bases). This CDR3 comprises 13 residues. Per the germline V gene, CDR1 is MDHEN and CDR2 is SYDVKM. The V end lost 4 bases, the J end lost 6 bases, and 13 bases lay between the germline ends. The DNA of the CDR3 is TGTGCCAGCAGTTCCCGCGGGCGCAGCGAGCAGTACTTC. Residues: CASSSRGRSEQYF. Supplemented by reference TRBV28 and TRBJ2-7, the full variable domain reads DVKVTQSSRYLVKRTGEKVFLECVQDMDHENMFWYRQDPGLGLRLIYFSYDVKMKEKGDIPEGYSVSREKKERFSLILESASTNQTSMYLCASSSRGRSEQYFGPGTRLTVT.

The rearrangement uses TRBV24-1 and TRBJ2-5, with 9 bases that match TRBD1. The ends lost 3 bases at V and 4 bases at J; junction bases unmatched: 5. Germline V gene data show CDR1 as KGHDR and CDR2 as SFDVKD. This CDR3 comprises 15 residues. CDR3 loop: CATSDPGQGIETQYF. Written as DNA, the CDR3 is TGTGCCACCAGTGATCCGGGACAGGGCATAGAGACCCAGTACTTC.

The gene calls are TRBV19 and TRBJ2-1; TRBD2 matches 15 bases. J was trimmed by 7 bases and V by 2 bases; bases with no gene match: 6. This CDR3 has 17 amino acids. The V gene's germline CDR1 is LNHDA and CDR2 SQIVND (reference sequence). CDR3 DNA sequence: TGTGCCAGTAGTATAAACGCCGGGACTAGCGGGGGGAATGAGCAGTTCTTC. This translates into CASSINAGTSGGNEQFF.

The chain carries TRBV13 and TRBJ2-5; D is possibly TRBD2 (6 bases). The CDR3 is 14 amino acids. V lost 4 bases and J lost 4, with 13 bases in between. Germline V CDR1 and CDR2: PRHDT, FYEKMQ (reference sequence). The CDR3 DNA sequence: TGTGCCAGCAGCTGGGGGGACTCTTCAGAGACCCAGTACTTC. Its protein product is CASSWGDSSETQYF. Based on the CDR3 plus reference TRBV13 and TRBJ2-5, the full variable domain is AAGVIQSPRHLIKEKRETATLKCYPIPRHDTVYWYQQGPGQDPQFLISFYEKMQSDKGSIPDRFSAQQFSDYHSELNMSSLELGDSALYFCASSWGDSSETQYFGPGTRLLVL.

The rearrangement links TRBV29-1 to TRBJ1-3; D perhaps matches TRBD1 (6 bases). CDR1 SQVTM and CDR2 ANQGSEA come from the germline V gene. This CDR3 comprises 14 residues. The V and J ends lost 4 bases and 0 bases respectively, with 10 bases between them. This CDR3 is CSVATGYSGNTIYF. The CDR3 nucleotides read TGCAGCGTTGCTACAGGGTACTCTGGAAACACCATATATTTT.

J is TRBJ1-5 and V is TRBV18; no firm D call. The CDR3 has 16 residues. Per the germline V gene, CDR1 is KGHSH and CDR2 is LQKENI. V shed 2 bases and J shed 3 bases, with 14 bases lying between them. The CDR3: CASSPFTASYNQPQHF. DNA of the CDR3: TGTGCCAGCTCACCATTCACCGCTTCCTACAATCAGCCCCAGCATTTT.

The table lists this clone with a few counts. The genes are TRBV30 and TRBJ2-2; no clear D gene. The CDR3 is made up of 11 amino acids. Germline V lookup: CDR1 GTSNPN, CDR2 SVGIG (reference sequence). The ends were cut back, 6 bases at V and 4 bases at J, with 6 bases in the middle. The CDR3: CACLPTGELFF. CDR3 sequence (DNA): TGTGCCTGCCTCCCCACCGGGGAGCTGTTTTTT.

This clone was observed a handful of times. The rearrangement joins TRBV6-1 to TRBJ1-1, with TRBD1 matching over 8 bases. Losses at the gene ends were 3 bases for V and 3 bases for J; bases not matched to a gene: 0. Per the germline V gene, CDR1 is MNHNS and CDR2 is SASEGT. This CDR3 is 13 amino acids long. The CDR3: CASSETGDTEAFF. The CDR3, as DNA: TGTGCCAGCAGTGAGACAGGGGACACTGAAGCTTTCTTT.